Following are 5 T cell receptor beta chains from one sample sequenced in a study of human T cells and chemical hapten exposure. The time point denotes: patch test 3, about 24 weeks after DPC sensitization. Documented treatment: therapeutic diphenylcyclopropenone sensitization with weekly scalp DPC. TCRdb re-called the RACE reads through MiXCR, storing one row per CDR3 protein. The sample consists of roughly 200,000 distinct CDR3 sequences, roughly a quarter of them appearing once. The input for sequencing was whole blood, taken in connection with sensitization to the hapten diphenylcyclopropenone (DPC). These receptor sequences come from a woman aged 40 to 49 with alopecia areata. Some clones in this sample may be carry-over from other donors' samples.

This sequence joins TRBV6-6 and TRBJ1-3, with a tentative D call TRBD1 (5 bases). CDR3 size: 15 residues. Germline V gives CDR1 MNHNY, CDR2 SVGAGI (reference sequence). The V end was cut by 5 bases, the J end by 2 bases, with 13 bases between. The CDR3 DNA follows: TGTGCCAGCAGTAAGAGGGGAGACGCTGGAAACACCATATATTTT. The encoded protein is CASSKRGDAGNTIYF.

This clonotype was picked up many times. The chain links TRBV29-1 to TRBJ2-7; D gene uncertain. The CDR3 has 11 residues. V was shortened by 7 bases and J by 5 bases, with 12 bases between the two germline ends. Per the germline V gene, CDR1 is SQVTM and CDR2 is ANQGSEA. The CDR3 bases are TGCAGCGCCAGTATCACCCACGAGCAGTACTTC. Translated: CSASITHEQYF.

Many counts were recorded for this clonotype. The chain has TRBV18 and TRBJ1-4, with a weak D call TRBD1 (5 bases). V dropped 3 bases and J dropped 0 bases, with 11 bases sitting between them. CDR3 length: 16 residues. The germline CDR1 and CDR2 sequences are KGHSH and LQKENI. The CDR3 protein is CASSPRDGATNEKLFF. In DNA form, the CDR3 reads TGTGCCAGCTCACCGAGGGACGGTGCAACTAATGAAAAACTGTTTTTT.

This clonotype was found a few times. The rearrangement joins TRBV29-1 to TRBJ2-3; D perhaps matches TRBD1 (5 bases). Germline V gives CDR1 SQVTM, CDR2 ANQGSEA. The V and J ends lost 4 bases and 1 base respectively, with 9 bases between them. CDR3 length equals 13 residues. The CDR3 loop reads CSVVQGRTDTQYF. The CDR3 region has the DNA TGCAGCGTTGTGCAGGGCCGCACAGATACGCAGTATTTT.

The chain has TRBV12-3 or TRBV12-4 and TRBJ2-1, with 10 nucleotides matching TRBD2. With V trimmed by 5 bases and J by 4 bases, 8 bases remained unmatched. The CDR3 has 16 residues. The CDR3 loop is CASSQRAGGPYNEQFF. CDR3 nucleotides: TGTGCCAGCAGTCAACGAGCGGGAGGGCCGTACAATGAGCAGTTCTTC.